The 5 T cell receptor beta chains below come from one sample, sequenced in a study of T cell responses to AZD1222 COVID-19 vaccine. The table came from immunoSEQ multiplex PCR; TCRdb's copy has only in-frame clones and leaves some out. The sample contains 20,000 or so clones, 81% of which appear only once. The sample was peripheral blood, taken 28 days after the second AZD1222 dose. The receptors here all came from an adult who received the AZD1222 COVID-19 vaccine.

The V and J genes are TRBV5-4 and TRBJ1-2, with D uncertain. CDR3 length: 14 amino acids. V was cut by 5 bases and J by 0 bases, with 11 bases left in between. Per the germline V gene, CDR1 is SGHNT and CDR2 is YYREEE (reference sequence). The CDR3 DNA reads TGTGCCAGCAGTCCCGGTGAAGCTAACTATGGCTACACCTTC. Its protein is CASSPGEANYGYTF.

The rearrangement uses TRBV2 and TRBJ2-2; 7 bases are a match to TRBD2. Losses at the gene ends were 9 bases for V and 0 bases for J; bases not matched to a gene: 7. The CDR3 covers 15 residues. Germline loops: CDR1 SNHLY, CDR2 FYNNEI. The CDR3 DNA follows: TGTGCCAGGAGCGGGACCGATTCGAACACCGGGGAGCTGTTTTTT. It translates to CARSGTDSNTGELFF.

The DNA for the CDR3 is TGTGCCAGCAGCCAAGTCCCAGGGCAGGGCGATGTTGAGCAGTACTTC. Translating gives CASSQVPGQGDVEQYF. This chain links TRBV4-2 with TRBJ2-7; a possible D gene is TRBD1 (5 bases). Germline V gene lookup returns CDR1 LGHNA and CDR2 YNFKEQ. V lost 1 base and J lost 7, with 20 bases in between. This CDR3 is 16 amino acids long.

This clone has more than one count but fewer than ten. This chain uses TRBV12-3 or TRBV12-4 with TRBJ1-2, with D possibly matching TRBD1 (6 bases). The CDR3 consists of 13 residues. V lost 6 bases to trimming and J lost 4 bases, with 12 bases between them. The CDR3 is CASSGTRRYGYTF. The CDR3 region has the DNA TGTGCCAGCAGCGGGACAAGACGCTATGGCTACACCTTC.

The V gene is TRBV2, the J gene TRBJ2-7; 7 positions match TRBD2. The trim removed 4 bases at V and 4 bases at J, leaving 4 bases unmatched. There are 13 residues in the CDR3. Germline CDR1 reads SNHLY; CDR2 reads FYNNEI. CDR3 sequence: CASSGGLIYEQYF. Written as DNA, the CDR3 is TGTGCCAGCAGTGGGGGACTAATTTACGAGCAGTACTTC.